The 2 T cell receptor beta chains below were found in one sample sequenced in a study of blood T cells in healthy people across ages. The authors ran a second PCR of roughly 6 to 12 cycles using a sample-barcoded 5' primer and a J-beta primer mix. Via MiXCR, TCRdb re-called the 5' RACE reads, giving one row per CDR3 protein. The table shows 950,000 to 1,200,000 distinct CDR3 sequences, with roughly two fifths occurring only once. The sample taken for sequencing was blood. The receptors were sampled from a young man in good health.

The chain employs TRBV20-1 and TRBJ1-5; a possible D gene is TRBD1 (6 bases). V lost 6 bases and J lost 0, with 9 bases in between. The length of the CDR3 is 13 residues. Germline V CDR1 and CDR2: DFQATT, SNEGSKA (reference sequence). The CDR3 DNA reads TGCAGTGCGGGGGGGGCTAGCAATCAGCCCCAGCATTTT. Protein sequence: CSAGGASNQPQHF.

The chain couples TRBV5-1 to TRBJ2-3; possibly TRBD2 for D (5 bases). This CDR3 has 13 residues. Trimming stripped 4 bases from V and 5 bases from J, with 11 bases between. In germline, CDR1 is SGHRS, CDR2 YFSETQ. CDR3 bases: TGCGCCAGCAGCGCGGACTCTAAAGATACGCAGTATTTT. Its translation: CASSADSKDTQYF.